Below, 3 T cell receptor beta chains from the same sample are listed, as sequenced in a study of CD4 and CD8 cells across lung adenocarcinoma regions (dated by TCRdb to the late 2010s). The library relied on PCR. Sequencing used a HiSeq X Ten. The public reads were run again by TCRdb, first through fastp at Q25 and then through MiXCR, and only productive beta chains were kept. Rows are unified per CDR3 protein, each entry keeping the most common DNA and genes. The sample profile shows about 3,400 distinct CDR3 sequences; approximately 53% of them were found once. The ten largest clonotypes hold about 33% of the sample. Sequences were obtained from CD4+ T cells from the center of a lung tumor. The cell subset or site label, as the study defines it: tumor center region. These receptors originate from a female donor with lung adenocarcinoma. The CD4 and CD8 labels of this study may be unreliable.

This chain joins TRBV5-1 and TRBJ2-2; D is ambiguous. CDR1 SGHRS and CDR2 YFSETQ come from the germline V gene. With 0 bases removed from V and 0 bases from J, the gap between germline ends came to 6 bases. CDR3 length: 15 amino acids. CDR3 amino acids: CASSLASPNTGELFF. The CDR3 DNA is TGCGCCAGCAGCTTGGCCAGCCCGAACACCGGGGAGCTGTTTTTT.

This clonotype was counted a few times. V is TRBV27 and J is TRBJ2-5, with TRBD2 matching over 12 bases. The J call may be wrong; the DNA end is better matched by TRBJ2-7. In germline, CDR1 is MNHEY, CDR2 SMNVEV (reference sequence). The CDR3 contains 16 residues. CDR3: CASRSPLAGGTYEQYF. The DNA of the CDR3 is TGTGCCAGCAGATCCCCCCTAGCGGGAGGGACCTACGAGCAGTACTTC.

This rearrangement joins TRBV6-1 to TRBJ2-1; D gene ambiguous. V was trimmed by 6 bases and J by 4 bases, leaving 10 bases between them. Germline V gene data show CDR1 as MNHNS and CDR2 as SASEGT. The CDR3 is 13 amino acids. In nucleotides, the CDR3 is TGTGCCAGCAGCCTCGAGGCTTACAATGAGCAGTTCTTC. Protein sequence: CASSLEAYNEQFF.